This T cell receptor beta chain stems from a study of vaccination and CD4 T cells after COVID-19 (dated by TCRdb to about 2022). Study-wide context: Convalescent patients had a positive SARS-CoV-2 result on nasal swab PCR, and of these patients, 8 or 9 had mild disease and one had severe disease. For stimulating the cultures, overlapping spike peptide pools were used, derived from SARS-CoV-2 as well as from the common cold coronaviruses HCoV-NL63, HCoV-OC43 and HCoV-229E. Post-vaccine blood samples were taken a median of about 72 days after the second vaccine dose, with a range of roughly 13 to 250 days. Six males and four females were included in the convalescent cohort, with two Hispanic individuals, seven Caucasians, two Asians and one multiracial person represented. In around ten COVID-19 convalescent patients and a handful of infection-naive healthy vaccine recipients, the spike-specific CD4+ TCR repertoire before mRNA vaccination was compared with the repertoire after mRNA vaccination. Post-COVID blood samples from convalescent patients were collected a median of around 100 days after diagnosis, with a range of roughly 35 to 170 days. Each participant got two doses of either the Pfizer-BioNTech BNT162b2 vaccine (n=8) or the Moderna mRNA-1273 vaccine (n=2). In control cultures, a CEFX viral epitope pool was used as positive control, an HIV-1 Nef peptide pool was used as negative control, or no peptide was added. Overall results and qualifications from the work: Only a relatively small number of convalescent patients were included in the study, and early timepoints following natural infection were not analyzed. An increase in the median number of SARS-CoV-2-reactive clonotypes from around 20 after infection to a few dozen after vaccination was observed, but the change was not found to be significant. Among convalescent patients, a median roughly 90% of the SARS-CoV-2-reactive clones seen after vaccination appeared only after vaccination, which suggests priming specific to the vaccine. Nearly all vaccine-specific clones in convalescent patients (304 of 307) were mono-reactive for SARS-CoV-2 spike rather than cross-reactive with common cold coronaviruses.

The treatment or condition label for this specimen denotes: roughly ten-day PBMC culture with coronavirus spike peptide pools or control peptides (ViraFEST assay). The ViraFEST assay was used in the study, in which antigen-specific T cells were expanded with peptide pools and expanded clonotypes were subsequently identified by TCR sequencing. The positive SARS-CoV-2 PCR tests of the convalescent patients were dated from March to December 2020, before the Alpha, Beta and Delta variants emerged in the United States. Each well held 2.2 million or so PBMCs cultured with 9 to 10 ug/ml peptide pools in IMDM containing roughly 4.7% human AB serum and 9.5 to 10 IU/ml IL-2. Half of the culture medium was replaced with fresh IL-2-containing medium on days 3 and 7. After roughly 9 days of culture, CD4+ T cells were isolated by negative selection with the EasySep CD4+ T cell isolation kit. Ficoll-Paque Plus gradient centrifugation was used to isolate PBMCs from whole blood, and the isolated PBMCs were then either used fresh or cryopreserved at -140C. Each culture condition was generally run in triplicate wells.

This clonotype turned up a few times. What this receptor recognizes is not known. No base qualities exist here, and no much larger clone lies one base off it. Libraries were built with PCR. DNA from cultured CD4+ T cells was subjected to TCR sequencing with the Oncomine TCR Beta short-read assay at the Johns Hopkins FTIC core. Genomic DNA was extracted from the cultured CD4+ T cells with the QIAamp micro DNA kit. Oncomine TCR Beta libraries from cultured CD4+ T cells were pooled with unique dual indexes and sequenced on an Illumina iSeq 100. From the authors' description of their analysis: Non-productive sequences were removed, and CDR3s not starting with C, not ending with F or W, or shorter than 7 amino acids were discarded. Antigen-specific clonotypes were identified using the MANAFEST web application through comparison of peptide-stimulated wells with reference and other culture wells. An FDR below 0.05, an odds ratio above 5, and a productive frequency above 0.1% in at least two of three replicate wells were required for clones to be considered positive. Clonotypes that were significantly expanded in both SARS-CoV-2 spike wells and at least one common cold coronavirus spike condition were defined as cross-reactive. Levenshtein distances (stringdist) and unrooted phylogenetic trees (ape) in R version 3.6.1 were used to assess CDR3 homology. TCRdb redid the processing of the public reads, applying fastp at Q25 and MiXCR, and retained in-frame beta chains. CDR3 protein sequences are deduplicated, and each keeps its most common genes and DNA. The V and J calls and clone size come from TCRdb's table, not from the authors' own analysis. For this sample the table gives 21,000 or so distinct CDR3 sequences, of which 35% to 55% were detected only once. Around 13% of the sample lies in the top ten.

This receptor was obtained from a human donor who had recovered from COVID-19. The sample consisted of CD4+ T cells from blood, cultured in vitro.

CDR3 protein: CSARGERGYTEAFF. The sequence in DNA is TGCAGTGCTAGGGGGGAAAGGGGGTACACTGAAGCTTTCTTT. The rearranged segments are TRBV20-1 and TRBJ1-1; TRBD1 is perhaps the D gene, given 6 matching bases. The V end loses 3 bases and the J end loses 3 bases, and a stretch of 14 bases separates them. Taken from the germline V gene (reference sequence), the CDR1 and CDR2 loops are DFQATT and SNEGSKA. The CDR3 runs 14 residues from the cysteine to the phenylalanine. The retained sequence is limited to the CDR3, 42 bases, with the frame set at the first base.